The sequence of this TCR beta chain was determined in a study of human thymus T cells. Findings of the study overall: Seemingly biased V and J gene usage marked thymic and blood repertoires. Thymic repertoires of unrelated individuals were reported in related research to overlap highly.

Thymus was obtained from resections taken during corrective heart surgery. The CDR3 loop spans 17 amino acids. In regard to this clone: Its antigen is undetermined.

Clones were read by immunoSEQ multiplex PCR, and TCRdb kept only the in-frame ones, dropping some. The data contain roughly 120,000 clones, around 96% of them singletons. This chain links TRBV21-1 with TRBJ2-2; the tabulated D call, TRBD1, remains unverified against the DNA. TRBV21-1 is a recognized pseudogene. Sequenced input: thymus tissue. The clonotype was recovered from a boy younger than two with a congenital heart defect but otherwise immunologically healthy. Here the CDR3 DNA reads TGTGCCAGCAGCTGCACAAAGCCCAGGGGAATCCCCGGGGAGCTGTTTTTT. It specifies CASSCTKPRGIPGELFF.